Reported below is one T cell receptor (beta chain). Its antigen is as yet unknown. The V and J ends lost 4 bases and 2 bases respectively, with 13 bases between them. Germline lookup yields CDR1 SGHDT and CDR2 YYEEEE. This CDR3 is built from 14 residues. These data come from a study of OX40 agonist ivuxolimab in advanced cancers. Study at large: Allowance was made for prior anti-PD-1, anti-PD-L1 or anti-CTLA-4 therapy, and roughly 39% had some.

Autoimmune disease history or systemic immunosuppression disqualified patients. Libraries were prepared by immunoSEQ multiplex PCR; TCRdb keeps only in-frame clonotypes and omits some of them. The sample includes about 73,000 clones, 88% of them seen just once. General study results and limits: Low levels of normalized T-cell clonal expansion also appeared in some nonresponders. At 0.1-3.0 mg/kg, partial responders had clonal expansion among the lowest observed.

This specimen consisted of CD4+ or CD8+ T cells sorted from blood, obtained in a trial of the OX40 agonist ivuxolimab. The V gene is TRBV5-6, the J gene TRBJ2-7; D gene unclear. This receptor was obtained from an adult with an advanced solid tumor such as melanoma, head and neck, liver or kidney cancer. The chain's CDR3 is CASSPRSPPYEQYF. For the CDR3, the DNA is TGTGCCAGCAGCCCGCGCTCCCCGCCCTACGAGCAGTACTTC.